Below are 9 T cell receptor beta chains sequenced from a single sample in a study of response to subunit inactivated influenza vaccine. TCRdb reprocessed the RT-PCR reads via MiXCR and lists one record per CDR3 protein. This table has 650,000 to 700,000 distinct CDR3 sequences, 15% to 17% appearing once. Sequenced here: PBMCs from blood, sampled about 13 days after vaccination. Receptors were obtained from a man aged 50 to 60 who received an inactivated influenza vaccine.

The J gene is TRBJ2-5, the V gene TRBV3-1, with TRBD1 matching over 12 bases. V shed 5 bases and J 3 bases; nucleotides not matched to a gene: 7. CDR3 size: 16 residues. The V gene's germline CDR1 is LGHDT and CDR2 YNNKEL (reference sequence). The CDR3 region has the DNA TGTGCCAGCAGCTCCCGGGACAGGGGGCGCGAAGAGACCCAGTACTTC. Protein sequence: CASSSRDRGREETQYF.

In this sample, this clonotype turned up a few times. The V call is TRBV10-3, the J call TRBJ1-5; no clear D. This CDR3 contains 15 residues. Germline lookup yields CDR1 ENHRY and CDR2 SYGVKD. Trimming cost V 4 bases and J 2 bases, with 12 bases left between them. This chain's CDR3 is CAISVTNGGNQPQHF. The CDR3 bases are TGTGCCATCAGTGTTACGAACGGGGGCAATCAGCCCCAGCATTTT.

J is TRBJ2-7 and V is TRBV11-2; 8 nucleotides line up with TRBD1. The CDR3 is 14 residues long. Germline V gene lookup returns CDR1 SGHAT and CDR2 FQNNGV. Trimming cost V 5 bases and J 12 bases; bases outside gene matches: 15. In DNA form, the CDR3 reads TGTGCCAGCAGCGCCAACCTCGGGACAGGTCCGGGGTACTTC. It encodes CASSANLGTGPGYF.

Remarks on this clonotype: At one end the junction does not follow the germline gene, possibly because of a read error. The V gene is TRBV6-1, the J gene TRBJ2-7; 7 bases align to TRBD2. The CDR3 runs 13 residues. The V gene's germline CDR1 is MNHNS and CDR2 SASEGT. CDR3 in amino acids: CASSQAGFDEQYF. The CDR3 region has the DNA TGTGCCAGCAGTCAAGCGGGATTTGACGAGCAGTACTTC.

This clonotype was seen only a few times. The J gene is TRBJ2-1, the V gene TRBV5-1; the D is unclear. CDR1 is SGHRS and CDR2 is YFSETQ in the germline V gene. Trimming cost V 2 bases and J 2 bases, with 8 bases left between them. There are 14 residues in the CDR3. Here the CDR3 reads CASSFPDPYNEQFF. The CDR3 DNA reads TGCGCCAGCAGCTTCCCAGATCCCTACAATGAGCAGTTCTTC.

This clonotype was counted at least ten times. V and J are TRBV29-1 and TRBJ2-1, with 10 bases that match TRBD1. V lost 4 bases, J lost 10 bases, and 4 bases stayed unmatched. The CDR3 consists of 12 residues. Germline lookup yields CDR1 SQVTM and CDR2 ANQGSEA. This chain's CDR3 is CSVGQGAGEQFF. As DNA, the CDR3 is TGCAGCGTTGGACAGGGGGCTGGGGAGCAGTTCTTC.

This clonotype came up many times. The chain uses TRBV5-6 and TRBJ2-7; 8 nucleotides match TRBD2. Germline V CDR1 and CDR2: SGHDT, YYEEEE. V was clipped by 3 bases and J by 2 bases; unmatched bases: 4. The CDR3 loop spans 14 amino acids. CDR3: CASSSGTSAYEQYF. Written as DNA, the CDR3 is TGTGCCAGCAGCTCCGGGACTAGTGCCTACGAGCAGTACTTC.

Notes on this clonotype: A single base separates this from a much larger clone, so it may be a read error. The rearrangement uses TRBV29-1 and TRBJ2-7, with a tentative D call TRBD2 (6 bases). The CDR3 has 16 residues. Per germline, CDR1 SQVTM and CDR2 ANQGSEA. The CDR3 here is CVGGSWVGGNVCEQYF. The CDR3 DNA sequence: TGCGTTGGAGGAAGTTGGGTGGGAGGAAACGTCTGCGAGCAGTACTTC.

The J gene is TRBJ1-4, the V gene TRBV11-2; no clear D. CDR1 and CDR2 (germline): SGHAT, FQNNGV. The V gene lost 5 bases and the J gene lost 8 bases, with 15 bases spanning the gap. This CDR3 has 14 amino acids. Written as DNA, the CDR3 is TGTGCCAGCAGCACAGCCGGGCCAGCAGAAAAACTGTTTTTT. Residues: CASSTAGPAEKLFF.